These T cell receptor beta chains were read from a single sample in a study of blood T cell repertoires in COVID-19. Profiled with immunoSEQ multiplex PCR; TCRdb holds only in-frame clones, not every one. The table has 110,000 to 150,000 clones, over 70% seen once. Sequenced input: peripheral blood. The receptors derive from a woman in her fifties or sixties with acute or convalescent COVID-19. Both conserved end residues are part of each CDR3.

CDR3 protein: CASSLVAGTGDQPQHF
V gene: TRBV11-2
J gene: TRBJ1-5

CDR3 protein: CASTRGQEGYTF
V gene: TRBV2
J gene: TRBJ1-2

CDR3 protein: CASSRVQGRYGYTF
V gene: TRBV3-1/TRBV3-2
J gene: TRBJ1-2

CDR3 protein: CASSPESIGGELFF
V gene: TRBV5-1
J gene: TRBJ2-2

CDR3 protein: CASSHIQVDQPQHF
V gene: TRBV19
J gene: TRBJ1-5

CDR3 protein: CASSSGHLNTEAFF
V gene: TRBV5-5
J gene: TRBJ1-1

CDR3 protein: CASSTGGGARGPYGYTF
V gene: TRBV28
J gene: TRBJ1-2

CDR3 protein: CATSGPAGPQHF
V gene: TRBV24-1
J gene: TRBJ1-5

CDR3 protein: CASRGLDRREAFF
V gene: TRBV6-5
J gene: TRBJ1-1

CDR3 protein: CASGPILEETQYF
V gene: TRBV12-5
J gene: TRBJ2-5

CDR3 protein: CATSRVGGELANEKLFF
V gene: TRBV15
J gene: TRBJ1-4

CDR3 protein: CASSSQDSPLHF
V gene: TRBV7-3
J gene: TRBJ1-6

CDR3 protein: CSASSGPHYEQYF
V gene: TRBV20-1
J gene: TRBJ2-7

CDR3 protein: CASTMTEGGNQPQHF
V gene: TRBV19
J gene: TRBJ1-5

CDR3 protein: CASTLRGGTDTEAFF
V gene: TRBV7-9
J gene: TRBJ1-1

CDR3 protein: CSVHNSETQYF
V gene: TRBV29-1
J gene: TRBJ2-5

CDR3 protein: CASSPTGAVAEAFF
V gene: TRBV7-8
J gene: TRBJ1-1

CDR3 protein: CASRLQGALGANVLTF
V gene: TRBV27
J gene: TRBJ2-6

CDR3 protein: CASRGGQGRGEKLFF
V gene: TRBV6-1
J gene: TRBJ1-4

CDR3 protein: CASSTTFLREQYF
V gene: TRBV6-5
J gene: TRBJ2-7

CDR3 protein: CSVKQGNSYEQYF
V gene: TRBV29-1
J gene: TRBJ2-7

CDR3 protein: CASSYPEQGSEQYF
V gene: TRBV6-6
J gene: TRBJ2-7

CDR3 protein: CASSLFRLAGGSSYEQYF
V gene: TRBV5-1
J gene: TRBJ2-7

CDR3 protein: CASSPLGVAGGGTDTQYF
V gene: TRBV3-1/TRBV3-2
J gene: TRBJ2-3

CDR3 protein: CATRDRVLTDTQYF
V gene: TRBV24-1
J gene: TRBJ2-3

CDR3 protein: CASTWTGKDPYGYTF
V gene: TRBV28
J gene: TRBJ1-2

CDR3 protein: CASSGTADTQYF
V gene: TRBV19
J gene: TRBJ2-3

CDR3 protein: CSARSGHEQFF
V gene: TRBV20-1
J gene: TRBJ2-1

CDR3 protein: CASSLVGQPNTEAFF
V gene: TRBV5-1
J gene: TRBJ1-1

CDR3 protein: CASSLGSSYNSPLHF
V gene: TRBV13
J gene: TRBJ1-6

CDR3 protein: CASKPGGGIDEKLFF
V gene: TRBV5-4
J gene: TRBJ1-4

CDR3 protein: CATSRGSSGRANEQFF
V gene: TRBV15
J gene: TRBJ2-1

CDR3 protein: CAIMGRLADNEQFF
V gene: TRBV10-3
J gene: TRBJ2-1

CDR3 protein: CASRTGSTEAFF
V gene: TRBV28
J gene: TRBJ1-1

CDR3 protein: CASSLGAPRQGSYEQYF
V gene: TRBV27
J gene: TRBJ2-7

CDR3 protein: CASSFQEGGYGYTF
V gene: TRBV2
J gene: TRBJ1-2

CDR3 protein: CASSDSGGNEAFF
V gene: TRBV6-4
J gene: TRBJ1-1

CDR3 protein: CATSDPRTTSDTQYF
V gene: TRBV24-1
J gene: TRBJ2-3

CDR3 protein: CASRRGVGGYTF
V gene: TRBV12-3/TRBV12-4
J gene: TRBJ1-2

CDR3 protein: CASRLLAGIDEQFF
V gene: TRBV5-1
J gene: TRBJ2-1

CDR3 protein: CASSEIETGLIERYF
V gene: TRBV6-1
J gene: TRBJ2-7

CDR3 protein: CASSRTVDRTDTQYF
V gene: TRBV14
J gene: TRBJ2-3

CDR3 protein: CSDSGGSGYTF
V gene: TRBV20-1
J gene: TRBJ1-2

CDR3 protein: CASSAQGAIRRTEAFF
V gene: TRBV7-3
J gene: TRBJ1-1

CDR3 protein: CASSLDGQMNTEAFF
V gene: TRBV7-3
J gene: TRBJ1-1

CDR3 protein: CASSASGTGHGELFF
V gene: TRBV7-6
J gene: TRBJ2-2

CDR3 protein: CASAAGSPNEQFF
V gene: TRBV10-2
J gene: TRBJ2-1